This T cell receptor (beta chain) was identified during a study of cytomegalovirus exposure and HLA in healthy donors. About the research overall: In terms of ancestry, the Caucasian-associated cluster contained 80% to 90% of the approximately 380 genotyped donors. Study results and limitations: An analysis done earlier found most TCR beta V segments productive about 90% or about 30% of the time. The investigators catalogued 150 to 200 TCR beta chains as cytomegalovirus-associated. Later analysis showed TCR association rates varying by HLA locus, highest for DRB1 and lowest for HLA-C.

Germline V gene sequence: CDR1 SEHNR, CDR2 FQNEAQ (reference sequence). This CDR3 has 17 amino acids. Concerning this clone itself: As yet, its antigen is unknown. At one of its ends the junction is not consistent with the germline gene, which may arise from a read error.

This PCR relied on a set of 60 Vbeta primers and 13 Jbeta primers. Measured with immunoSEQ multiplex PCR; TCRdb has only the in-frame clones, and not every one. The sample yields about 190,000 clones, over 70% seen once. The TCR was taken from a man aged 45-65 years in good health and CMV-seronegative. Sequenced input: PBMCs. The chain combines TRBV7-9 with TRBJ1-1, with D perhaps TRBD1 (5 bases). The DNA for the CDR3 is TGTTCCAGCAGCCAGAGGGGATGGGGGGGTATGAACACTGAAGCTTTCTTT. Translating gives CSSSQRGWGGMNTEAFF.